Shown below are 3 T cell receptor beta chains from a single sample sequenced in a study of T cells in localized non-small cell lung cancer (dated by TCRdb to between 2020 and 2021). To prepare the library, the immunoSEQ multiplex PCR assay was applied. In its TCRdb copy, this immuneACCESS table keeps in-frame sequences only and misses some clones. Where compared with another copy, unresolved V genes explain less than half of these, and the others have no known cause. The sample includes tens of thousands of clones, with 85% to 90% observed a single time. In total, the top ten clones hold approximately 6.4% of the sample. This sample comprised peripheral blood, obtained before any cancer treatment. These receptors all stem from a woman aged 18 to 55 with stage III lung adenocarcinoma.

V and J are TRBV5-4 and TRBJ2-5, with D possibly called TRBD1 or TRBD2 (5 bases each). V shed 4 bases and J shed 2 bases, with 12 bases lying between them. The germline V gene has CDR1 SGHNT and CDR2 YYREEE (reference sequence). This CDR3 spans 14 amino acids. In DNA, the CDR3 is TGTGCCAGCAGCCCCCGGGACGGACAAGAGACCCAGTACTTC. It encodes CASSPRDGQETQYF.

The rearrangement links TRBV5-6 to TRBJ1-2; unclear D gene. Germline values: CDR1 SGHDT, CDR2 YYEEEE. The CDR3 consists of 12 residues. V was shortened by 4 bases and J by 4 bases, with 8 bases between the two germline ends. CDR3 DNA: TGTGCCAGCAGCGCCGGTCCCTATGGCTACACCTTC. It codes for CASSAGPYGYTF.

This chain links TRBV19 with TRBJ2-2; D call uncertain. Germline lookup yields CDR1 LNHDA and CDR2 SQIVND (reference sequence). The CDR3 has 15 amino acids. Trimming shortened V by 5 bases and J by 0 bases, and 10 bases separated the two germline ends. The CDR3 loop reads CASSSSSTNTGELFF. The DNA for the CDR3 is TGTGCCAGTAGTTCATCCTCTACGAACACCGGGGAGCTGTTTTTT.